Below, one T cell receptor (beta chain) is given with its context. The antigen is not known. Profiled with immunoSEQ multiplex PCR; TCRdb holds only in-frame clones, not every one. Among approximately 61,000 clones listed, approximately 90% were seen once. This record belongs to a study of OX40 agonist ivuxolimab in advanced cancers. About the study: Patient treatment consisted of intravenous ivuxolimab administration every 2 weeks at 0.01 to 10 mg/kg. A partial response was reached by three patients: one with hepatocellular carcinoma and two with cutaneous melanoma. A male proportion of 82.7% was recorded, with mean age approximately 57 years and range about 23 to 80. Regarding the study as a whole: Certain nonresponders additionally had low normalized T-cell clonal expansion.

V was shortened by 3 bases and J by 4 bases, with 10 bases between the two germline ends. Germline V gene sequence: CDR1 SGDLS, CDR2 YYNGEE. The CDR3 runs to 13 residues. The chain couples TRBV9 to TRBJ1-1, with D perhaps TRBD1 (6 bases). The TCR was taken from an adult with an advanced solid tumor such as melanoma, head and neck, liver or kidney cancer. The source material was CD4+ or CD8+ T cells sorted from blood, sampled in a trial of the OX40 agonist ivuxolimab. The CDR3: CASSATGGTEAFF. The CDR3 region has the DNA TGTGCCAGCAGCGCGACAGGCGGCACTGAAGCTTTCTTT.